This T cell receptor (beta chain) was sequenced during a study of metastatic and nonmetastatic thyroid tumors. TCRdb reprocessed the PCR reads using MiXCR. Of tens of thousands of clones in the sample, about 15% were seen once. Treatment of any kind had been given to no patient before thyroid surgery. Trimming stripped 5 bases from V and 6 bases from J, with 11 bases between. The germline V gene encodes CDR1 LNHDA and CDR2 SQIVND (reference sequence). CDR3 length: 13 residues. This clone was seen at least ten times. The sample consisted of blood. The chain employs TRBV19 and TRBJ2-1; D uncertain. This clonotype originated in a female donor with papillary thyroid cancer or a benign thyroid nodule (not recorded which). Some clones in this sample may be carry-over from other donors' samples. CDR3 nucleotides: TGTGCCAGTAGTGCGACCGCAAGCAATGAGCAGTTCTTC. Translation: CASSATASNEQFF.